This T cell receptor beta chain was documented in a study of patients and donors after allogeneic stem cell transplantation. The germline V gene encodes CDR1 SQVTM and CDR2 ANQGSEA. The CDR3 runs to 14 residues. J was trimmed by 7 bases and V by 1 base; bases with no gene match: 6. This clonotype occurred many times. Each CDR3 protein is one row after TCRdb ran MiXCR on the RT-PCR reads. Of about 960,000 distinct CDR3 sequences in the sample, over 15% are singletons; the top ten hold 6%. This receptor was obtained from a human donor who was either an allogeneic HSCT recipient or a stem cell or donor lymphocyte infusion donor (not recorded which). It is not recorded whose cells these are; they may come from a transplant donor. The J gene is TRBJ2-3, the V gene TRBV29-1, with 9 bases that match TRBD1. The material sequenced was blood, either unsorted or a sorted T cell fraction (not recorded which). CDR3 sequence reads: CSVEATGGGNTQYF. CDR3 in DNA: TGCAGCGTTGAAGCCACAGGGGGCGGAAATACGCAGTATTTT.